This T cell receptor beta chain was documented in a study of blood T cell repertoires in COVID-19 (dated by TCRdb to the early 2020s). Background for the entire study: The collaborator samples originated in the United States, Italy and Spain and spanned the acute and convalescent phases of COVID-19. The material from the prospective study consisted of cDNA or gDNA derived from T cells, B-cell-depleted T cells, or PBMCs. Deeply sampled blood TCRbeta repertoires from subjects exposed to, actively infected with, or recovered from COVID-19 were included in the dataset. The repertoires were released in a freely available public database intended as a resource for research on the immune response to SARS-CoV-2. Samples came from the ongoing ImmuneRACE study (first 160 participants) plus 1,254 subjects from 6 global collaborators. Sample metadata almost always included a de-identified subject ID, COVID-19 status, age in years and sex. Where available, HLA class I and class II types were taken from metadata supplied by the sample provider and were not determined by assay-based typing. Broad study findings and their caveats: Clinical and demographic metadata were provided uncurated, with the amount varying by source and participant.

Another Seattle source contributed samples from volunteer blood donors who had recovered from COVID-19. Collaborating institutions collected whole blood in K2EDTA tubes following their own protocols. For TCRbeta analysis, collaborator samples were shipped as frozen whole blood, as isolated PBMCs, or as DNA extracted from either sample type. Note on this clone: What this receptor recognizes is not known. The record has no base qualities; no much larger clone is one base away.

TCRbeta CDR3 regions were amplified from genomic DNA by means of the immunoSEQ Assay, a bias-controlled multiplex PCR. The paper's processing steps were these. The number of nucleated cells in each sample was estimated from the amplification of reference gene primers within the assay. Sequence reads were collapsed and filtered to measure the absolute abundance of every unique TCRbeta CDR3 rearrangement. For each sample, productive Simpson clonality was calculated as the square root of Simpson's diversity index across productive rearrangements. Imported from immuneACCESS, the table was reduced by TCRdb to in-frame sequences with V and J called. These copies leave out some clones; in studies compared against another copy, an unresolved V gene accounts for under half, and the cause of the remainder is not known. V, J and clone size were drawn from that table, and D and trimming were deduced from the DNA. This sample is represented by around 250,000 clones; roughly 90% of them were singletons. About 2% of the sample rests with the top ten.

The source material was peripheral blood. This TCR came from a man aged 25-45 years who had recovered from COVID-19.

The sequence in DNA is TGTGCCAGCAAGCTGGACAGGACCTACACAGATACGCAGTATTTT. Translated, this gives CASKLDRTYTDTQYF. The chain employs TRBV6-5 and TRBJ2-3, and 7 bases in between align with TRBD1. The CDR3, cysteine through phenylalanine, is 15 amino acids long. Only the CDR3 DNA is retained, 45 bases long and in frame from the first base. After removal of 7 bases from V and 2 bases from J, the junction retains 9 bases not matched to a gene. From the germline V gene, CDR1 is MNHEY and CDR2 is SVGAGI.